These T cell receptor beta chains were read from a single sample in a study of T cell responses to AZD1222 COVID-19 vaccine. Method: immunoSEQ multiplex PCR; TCRdb's copy keeps in-frame clones and lacks some. The sample consists of roughly 150,000 clones, roughly 90% of them appearing once. The source was peripheral blood, collected 28 days after the second AZD1222 dose. Receptor source: an adult who received the AZD1222 COVID-19 vaccine. Both conserved end residues are part of each CDR3. A D gene is named only where the DNA matches it firmly. The size of a clone is reported for some rows only, either as once, few or many, or as a class for expanded clones.

CDR3,DNA,J,size,V,D
CASSYDGTGVLEQYF,TGTGCCAGCAGTTACGACGGGACAGGGGTACTCGAGCAGTACTTC,TRBJ2-7,-,TRBV6-6,TRBD1
CASSESSRRSSYGQYF,TGTGCCAGCAGTGAGTCCAGCCGAAGGAGCTCCTACGGGCAGTACTTC,TRBJ2-7,few,TRBV6-1,-
CASKAAYGYTF,TGTGCCAGCAAAGCGGCTTATGGCTACACCTTC,TRBJ1-2,-,TRBV28,-
CASSPGGGDQPQHF,TGTGCCAGCTCACCAGGGGGAGGGGATCAGCCCCAGCATTTT,TRBJ1-5,-,TRBV18,-
CASSYRQAAGTQYF,TGTGCCAGCAGCTACCGACAGGCTGCTGGGACCCAGTACTTC,TRBJ2-5,-,TRBV11-2,-
CASSPPFSRSGDTQYF,TGTGCCAGCTCACCACCGTTTTCTAGAAGTGGCGATACGCAGTATTTT,TRBJ2-3,once,TRBV18,-
CASSQVSAVGYDTQYF,TGCGCCAGCAGCCAAGTCTCAGCAGTAGGGTACGATACGCAGTATTTT,TRBJ2-3,-,TRBV4-3,-
CASSALPVNTGELFF,TGTGCCAGCAGTGCCCTCCCTGTGAACACCGGGGAGCTGTTTTTT,TRBJ2-2,-,TRBV25-1,-
CASSLALFHEQYF,TGTGCCAGCAGCTTAGCGCTTTTCCACGAGCAGTACTTC,TRBJ2-7,-,TRBV7-7,-
CASSLGTAVPNEQFF,TGTGCCAGCAGCTTAGGGACAGCGGTTCCTAATGAGCAGTTCTTC,TRBJ2-1,once,TRBV11-2,-
CASSYSWGGVNTEAFF,TGTGCCAGCAGTTACTCTTGGGGGGGTGTGAACACTGAAGCTTTCTTT,TRBJ1-1,-,TRBV6-2/TRBV6-3,-
CASSSWKGRNEQFF,TGTGCCAGTAGTAGCTGGAAGGGGCGGAATGAGCAGTTCTTC,TRBJ2-1,-,TRBV19,-
CASSPFGATYEQYF,TGTGCCAGCAGCCCTTTCGGGGCGACCTACGAGCAGTACTTC,TRBJ2-7,-,TRBV5-6,-
CASSPTGQSYGYTF,TGTGCCAGCTCACCAACGGGGCAGAGCTATGGCTACACCTTC,TRBJ1-2,few,TRBV18,-
CASTTDRFYEQYF,TGTGCCAGCACCACTGACCGTTTTTACGAGCAGTACTTC,TRBJ2-7,-,TRBV28,-
CAMGGQSYEQYF,TGTGCCATGGGGGGCCAATCCTACGAGCAGTACTTC,TRBJ2-7,-,TRBV10-3,-
CASSRETHPPYEQYF,TGCGCCAGCAGCCGGGAGACGCATCCCCCCTACGAGCAGTACTTC,TRBJ2-7,-,TRBV4-3,-
CASSLGLDGPYTF,TGTGCCAGCAGCTTAGGCCTGGACGGCCCCTACACCTTC,TRBJ1-2,-,TRBV11-2,-